Included here is one T cell receptor beta chain sequence, with context. Amplification of TCR beta CDR3 regions used RNA as the template. During a first-round RT-PCR of the TCR CDR3, the HTBI primer set was used. One entry per CDR3 protein, called by TCRdb with MiXCR from the multiplex PCR reads. The sample includes under 650,000 distinct CDR3 sequences, around 15% seen only once; the top ten take 3.8%. Trimming removed 0 bases at V and 1 base at J, with 10 bases between. CDR3 length equals 15 residues. Germline CDR1 is SGDLS and CDR2 is YYNGEE. The sample belongs to a study of T cells in Graves' hyperthyroidism and ophthalmopathy. It was approximately 9.7 ml of fresh peripheral blood that supplied the PBMCs.

The TCR originated in a woman aged 30 to 39 with Graves' hyperthyroidism. V gene TRBV9 combines with J gene TRBJ2-5; D gene ambiguous. Sequencing was done on a sample of blood. CDR3 nucleotides: TGTGCCAGCAGCGTAGGTGGGGTCAGCCAAGAGACCCAGTACTTC. Translation: CASSVGGVSQETQYF.